This T cell receptor beta chain was profiled in a study of CD8 T cells in Susac syndrome. With regard to this clonotype: Antigen unknown.

Random hexamers were used to reverse transcribe the RNA input (about 0.5 to 1 ug). In TCRdb, the immunoSEQ multiplex PCR reads were re-called with MiXCR into one record per CDR3 protein. This sample has about 82,000 distinct CDR3 sequences, with 96% found just once. Study results and limitations: The study acknowledged a relatively small number of individuals in its TCR sequencing and HLA analysis. Susac-specific public clones were found in total CD8+ and CD8+ TEMRA repertoires, numbering around 16 and five, respectively.

This clonotype was sampled from a human donor with Susac syndrome. The specimen sequenced was CD8+ T cells from PBMCs.

In nucleotides, the CDR3 is TGTGCCAGCACCCGACTCCGTACCGGGGAGCTGTTTTTT. As protein: CASTRLRTGELFF. This sequence joins TRBV7-9 and TRBJ2-2; D is undetermined. The CDR3 is made up of 13 amino acids. V was pared by 7 bases and J by 5 bases, with 11 bases between. The germline CDR1 and CDR2 sequences are SEHNR and FQNEAQ (reference sequence).